A single T cell receptor (beta chain) is shown here with its context. Ten or more counts support this clonotype. The antigen it binds to is not known. The sample holds no much larger clone one base away, and base qualities are not on file. These data come from a study of regulatory T cells in long-lasting Graves disease (dated by TCRdb to 2020 to 2023). Regarding the research as a whole: Patients with newly diagnosed Graves' disease had been on antithyroid drugs for under 3 months. A total of around 35 samples underwent TCR sequencing: about 13 from persistent and about 20 from newly diagnosed Graves' disease patients. The study took place in China and was registered as a clinical trial. Patients with persistent Graves' disease were compared with patients with newly diagnosed Graves' disease using TCR sequencing and RNA sequencing of peripheral blood. Study-wide conclusions, independent of this receptor: The study examined only peripheral blood because the primary lesion, thyroid tissue, could not be accessed. As a limitation, the authors acknowledged that the small sample size may reduce accuracy. Only the TCR beta chain was sequenced and analyzed. More public clonotypes were shared among persistent patients (roughly 2,700) than among newly diagnosed patients (roughly 1,000). TRBV28, TRBJ1-2 and TRBJ2-5 were preferentially used in persistent disease, while TRBV20-1 and TRBJ2-1 were favored in newly diagnosed disease. Persistent Graves' disease patients showed lower TCR Shannon entropy and fewer highly expanded clones than newly diagnosed patients, suggesting clonal expansion.

Library preparation was by multiplex PCR. Sequencing took place on an Illumina HiSeq 4000. To build TCR beta libraries, CDR3 regions were amplified by Arm-PCR using iRepertoire HTBI primers. PCR products were gel purified before sequencing. On the study's bioinformatics: Across samples, about 63 TRBV and 15 or so TRBJ segments were identified and used for gene usage analysis of CDR3 amino acid clonotypes. Filtered high-quality paired reads were merged into contigs using COPE and FqMerger. BLAST was used to align contigs to IMGT TRBV, TRBD and TRBJ reference genes, and CDR3 was defined according to IMGT. Any clonotype with a frequency above 0.1% was counted as a highly expanded clone. Shannon entropy served as the measure of repertoire diversity, while the Gini coefficient captured V-J evenness. A clonotype was considered public if more than one individual shared it. TCRdb ran its own pipeline on the public reads, namely fastp trimming at Q25 and MiXCR clone calling, and kept in-frame beta chains. Each entry merges the rows of one CDR3 protein and shows their most common DNA and genes. These V and J calls rely on TCRdb rather than the paper's analysis. A total of 400,000 to 650,000 distinct CDR3 sequences appear in this sample, 15% to 20% of them only once. Jointly, the top ten make up around 25% of the sample.

Reading the germline V gene (reference sequence) gives CDR1 LGHDT and CDR2 YNNKEL. Counted from cysteine to phenylalanine, this CDR3 has 16 amino acids. Only CDR3 DNA is held: 48 bases, read in frame from base 1. At the junction V is shortened by 0 bases and J by 5 bases; bases outside the gene matches: 5. The intended sense of this specimen's time point label: newly diagnosed GD, antithyroid drugs for less than 3 months. For both TCR sequencing and RNA sequencing, RNA was extracted from PBMCs in TRIzol. The diagnosis of Graves' disease followed American Thyroid Association guidelines. Patients for the study were recruited at an endocrinology department in Xi'an, China. Each patient gave about 10 milliliters of peripheral blood, collected in an EDTA anticoagulant tube. Ficoll Paque Plus density gradient separation was used to isolate PBMCs, and no further T cell sorting was done. An Agilent 2100 Bioanalyzer and agarose gel were used to check RNA quality, while a NanoDrop 2000 measured RNA concentration.

The same specimen was also included in a second study, on T cells in Graves' hyperthyroidism and ophthalmopathy. The second study's authors report: A patient counted as having stable Graves' hyperthyroidism if no progression to ophthalmopathy occurred over 18 months of follow-up. The hyperthyroidism patients were between 18 and 65 years old and newly diagnosed, with a disease duration of less than 2 months. Any patient with an uncontrolled infection, another autoimmune disease, pregnancy or lactation was excluded. Diagnoses were established on the basis of clinical symptoms, serum thyroxine and TRAb, thyroid ultrasound, and orbital computed tomography. A first-round RT-PCR of the TCR CDR3 used the HTBI primer set with the Qiagen OneStep RT-PCR kit. Blood samples also contained most of the expanded thyroid clonotypes (frequency above 0.001), which suggests that blood repertoires may reflect thyroid immune responses. A model built on a 13 V-J signature distinguished ophthalmopathy from stable hyperthyroidism, reaching approximately 89% sensitivity and 81.08% specificity in cross-validation and 80%/75% in testing. During validation, the model predicted progression to ophthalmopathy a median of approximately 6.5 months ahead of onset, with around 70% sensitivity and 72.22% specificity. To identify distinguishing TCR V-J signatures, a discovery cohort of 100 patients was used, comprising some 45 with Graves' ophthalmopathy and under 60 with stable Graves' hyperthyroidism. An independent validation cohort of under 20 hyperthyroidism patients and approximately 17 patients who later progressed to ophthalmopathy tested prospective prediction of ophthalmopathy. The 75 to 100 discovery patients were randomly split 7:3 into training and test sets. In addition, the study compared T-cell repertoires in thyroid tissue and in blood from roughly six Graves' hyperthyroidism patients. Following sampling, methimazole starting at 30 mg daily was given to hyperthyroidism patients, and high-dose intravenous methylprednisolone was given to ophthalmopathy patients. Libraries were constructed in a second round of multiplex PCR, after which size selection and purification were performed. Paired-end sequencing of the libraries was performed with 100 bp reads on an Illumina HiSeq2000. Raw data were processed with SOAPnuke, discarding reads with adapters, uncalled bases, mean Phred below 15, or no exact constant-primer or identifier match. High-quality paired reads were merged with COPE v1.2.5, and unique nucleotide sequences were defined as clonotypes. Clonotypes were aligned to IMGT TRBV, TRBD and TRBJ reference segments using MiTCR v1.1. The analysis included only V-J combinations with a frequency above 0.0001, which together covered more than 98% of the repertoires. The TCS score was defined as the ratio of F50 (clonal expansion) to E x V (chaos), calculated using BLOSUM62-based TCRdist between CDR3 peptides within each V-J. Welch's t-statistics and random forest reduced fewer than 600 V-J features to roughly 13, which were used in a naive Bayes classifier (R e1071). No statistical method was used to set the sample size in advance, and investigators knew the group allocation. The paper reports TCR Vbeta CDR3 sequencing of approximately 140 peripheral blood samples: around 45 ophthalmopathy, roughly 74 hyperthyroidism and 17 progressor patients.

The origin of this receptor is a woman aged 35 to 60 with Graves disease. Donor details come from another sample of the same person, matched by shared clones. Sequenced material: peripheral blood mononuclear cells (PBMCs), taken at new diagnosis, from a patient treated with antithyroid drugs. The V and J genes are TRBV3-1 and TRBJ2-1; 9 of the junction bases match TRBD2. In nucleotide form, the sequence is TGTGCCAGCAGCCAAGATCCCAGCGGGGGGAACAATGAGCAGTTCTTC. Translated, this gives CASSQDPSGGNNEQFF.